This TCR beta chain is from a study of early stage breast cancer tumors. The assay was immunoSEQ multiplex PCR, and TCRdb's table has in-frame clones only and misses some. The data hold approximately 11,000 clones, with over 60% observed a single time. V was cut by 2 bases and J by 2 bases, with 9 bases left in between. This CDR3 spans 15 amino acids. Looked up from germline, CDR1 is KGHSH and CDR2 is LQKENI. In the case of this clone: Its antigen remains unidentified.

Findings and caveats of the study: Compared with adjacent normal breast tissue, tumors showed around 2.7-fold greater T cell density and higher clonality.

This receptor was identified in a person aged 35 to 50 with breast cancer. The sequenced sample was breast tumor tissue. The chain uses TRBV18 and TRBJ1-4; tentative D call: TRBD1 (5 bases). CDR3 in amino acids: CASSPEAGTNEKLFF. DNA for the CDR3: TGTGCCAGCTCACCAGAGGCAGGGACTAATGAAAAACTGTTTTTT.